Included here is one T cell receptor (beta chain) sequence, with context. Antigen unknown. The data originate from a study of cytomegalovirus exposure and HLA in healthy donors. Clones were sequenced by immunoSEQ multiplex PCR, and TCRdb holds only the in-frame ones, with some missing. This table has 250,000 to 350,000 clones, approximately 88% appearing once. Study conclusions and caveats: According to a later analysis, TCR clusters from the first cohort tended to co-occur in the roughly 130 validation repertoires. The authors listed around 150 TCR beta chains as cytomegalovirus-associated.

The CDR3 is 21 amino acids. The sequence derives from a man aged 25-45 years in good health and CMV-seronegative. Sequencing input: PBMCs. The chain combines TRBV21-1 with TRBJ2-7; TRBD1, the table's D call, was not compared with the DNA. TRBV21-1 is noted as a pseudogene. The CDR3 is CASSKALWLFPPDRKFVEQYF. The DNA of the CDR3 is TGTGCCAGCAGCAAAGCGCTTTGGCTTTTTCCCCCGGACAGGAAATTCGTCGAGCAGTACTTC.